One sample yielded the 19 T cell receptor beta chains listed below, sequenced in a study of shared clonotypes between healthy human individuals. Sequencing used immunoSEQ multiplex PCR; TCRdb keeps in-frame clones, though not all of them. The repertoire holds millions of clones, around 94% seen once, with 0.14% in the top ten. The sequenced sample consisted of naive CD4+ T cells sorted from blood. Subset here: CD45RA+ positively selected. The receptors were sampled from a man between 18 and 35 years old in good health.

The chain employs TRBV10-3 and TRBJ2-5, with D possibly matching TRBD2 (6 bases). V lost 6 bases, J lost 4 bases, and 18 bases lay in between. The CDR3 contains 15 residues. Germline V gene data show CDR1 as ENHRY and CDR2 as SYGVKD. CDR3 amino acids: CAISDGPIGGETQYF. The CDR3 DNA sequence: TGTGCCATCAGCGATGGGCCCATCGGGGGAGAGACCCAGTACTTC.

The chain uses TRBV4-1 and TRBJ1-1; 8 bases match TRBD1. This CDR3 is built from 14 residues. CDR1 MGHRA and CDR2 YSYEKL come from the germline V gene. V was pared by 6 bases and J by 5 bases, with 8 bases of the junction left unmatched. CDR3 protein: CASRQGVQGTEAFF. The DNA of the CDR3 is TGCGCCAGCAGACAGGGGGTACAGGGAACTGAAGCTTTCTTT.

The chain employs TRBV28 and TRBJ2-2; D may be TRBD1 (5 bases). Germline CDR1 reads MDHEN; CDR2 reads SYDVKM. Trimming took off 4 bases at V and 2 bases at J, with 11 bases between the two ends. The CDR3 sequence is 15 residues long. The chain's CDR3 is CASSSGRANTGELFF. The DNA of the CDR3 is TGTGCCAGCAGTTCCGGCAGGGCAAACACCGGGGAGCTGTTTTTT.

The CDR3 loop reads CASSEGEWGQETQYF. DNA of the CDR3: TGTGCCAGCAGTGAGGGGGAATGGGGCCAAGAGACCCAGTACTTC. V and J are TRBV2 and TRBJ2-5; the D call may be TRBD1 or TRBD2 (5 bases each). This CDR3 comprises 15 residues. Trimming removed 3 bases from V and 1 base from J, with 12 bases in between. Germline V gives CDR1 SNHLY, CDR2 FYNNEI.

Points on this clone: The identical CDR3 is also encoded by other nucleotide sequences in the sample. The chain combines TRBV28 with TRBJ1-5; D is undetermined. Germline CDR1 MDHEN, CDR2 SYDVKM. The V and J ends lost 2 bases and 0 bases respectively, with 2 bases between them. CDR3 length: 13 amino acids. CDR3 amino acids: CASSLDSNQPQHF. Written as DNA, the CDR3 is TGTGCCAGCAGTTTAGATAGCAATCAGCCCCAGCATTTT.

About this clone: Other DNA sequences in this sample translate to the same CDR3. V usage is TRBV19 and J usage is TRBJ1-5, with a weak D call TRBD1 (6 bases). The V gene lost 0 bases and the J gene lost 7 bases, with 13 bases spanning the gap. The germline CDR1 and CDR2 sequences are LNHDA and SQIVND (reference sequence). This CDR3 is built from 15 residues. DNA for the CDR3: TGTGCCAGTAGTATAGACAGGGGAAGATCGCAGCCCCAGCATTTT. It yields the protein CASSIDRGRSQPQHF.

This rearrangement joins TRBV29-1 to TRBJ2-5; D could derive from TRBD1 or TRBD2 (5 bases each). Germline V gene lookup returns CDR1 SQVTM and CDR2 ANQGSEA. V lost 6 bases and J 2 bases, leaving 13 bases between the germline ends. The CDR3 sequence is 13 residues long. CDR3 region: CSVAPGQQETQYF. Written as DNA, the CDR3 is TGCAGCGTGGCGCCGGGGCAGCAAGAGACCCAGTACTTC.

The gene calls are TRBV7-9 and TRBJ1-2; D uncertain. V shed 1 base and J shed 8 bases, with 14 bases lying between them. Germline assignment: CDR1 SEHNR and CDR2 FQNEAQ (reference sequence). This CDR3 has 14 amino acids. The CDR3 region is CASSLGDGRRGYTF. In nucleotides, the CDR3 is TGTGCCAGCAGCTTAGGAGACGGCAGGAGGGGCTACACCTTC.

V usage is TRBV7-9 and J usage is TRBJ1-5; 8 bases are a match to TRBD1. Germline CDR1 is SEHNR and CDR2 is FQNEAQ (reference sequence). The CDR3 spans 15 residues. V lost 3 bases to trimming and J lost 8 bases; unmatched junction nucleotides: 9. DNA for the CDR3: TGTGCCAGCAGCTTGGGACAGGCTTTTTCGGAGCCCCAGCATTTT. It translates to CASSLGQAFSEPQHF.

This chain links TRBV11-2 with TRBJ1-4; 10 positions match TRBD1. The CDR3 consists of 16 residues. Germline V gene sequence: CDR1 SGHAT, CDR2 FQNNGV. The J segment lost 8 bases and the V segment lost 6 bases, leaving 12 bases of the junction unmatched. CDR3 residues: CASRVPTGTGEEKLFF. DNA of the CDR3: TGTGCCAGCAGGGTACCTACCGGGACAGGGGAAGAAAAACTGTTTTTT.

CDR3 nucleotides: TGTGCCAGCACTATTCCAGCTAACTATGGCTACACCTTC. Amino acid sequence: CASTIPANYGYTF. J is TRBJ1-2 and V is TRBV6-5; no firm D call. CDR3 length: 13 amino acids. CDR1 and CDR2 (germline): MNHEY, SVGAGI. V lost 7 bases and J lost 0, with 9 bases in between.

The count of this clone is one. Other DNA sequences in this specimen translate into the identical CDR3. V usage is TRBV30 and J usage is TRBJ2-7; maybe TRBD2 (6 bases). The CDR3 is 13 amino acids. V lost 0 bases to trimming and J lost 2 bases, with 8 bases between them. The V gene's germline CDR1 is GTSNPN and CDR2 SVGIG (reference sequence). CDR3 residues: CAWSVGGPYEQYF. CDR3 bases: TGTGCCTGGAGTGTGGGGGGACCCTACGAGCAGTACTTC.

The V and J genes are TRBV7-2 and TRBJ2-2, with 7 bases that match TRBD1. This CDR3 is built from 14 residues. Germline-derived CDR1 and CDR2 are SGHTA and FQGNSA. J gave up 6 bases and V 5 bases, and 6 bases lay outside the gene matches. CDR3 in amino acids: CASSKQGVSGELFF. CDR3 bases: TGTGCCAGCAGCAAGCAGGGGGTTTCCGGGGAGCTGTTTTTT.

The genes are TRBV7-6 and TRBJ1-4; D unclear. CDR1 is SGHVS and CDR2 is FNYEAQ in the germline V gene. The CDR3 loop spans 15 amino acids. V was cut by 4 bases and J by 8 bases, with 17 bases left in between. The CDR3 DNA sequence: TGTGCCAGCAGCTCCCAGCCAGAGGGATCCGAAAAACTGTTTTTT. It encodes CASSSQPEGSEKLFF.

J is TRBJ1-1 and V is TRBV10-3; D possibly corresponds to TRBD1 (5 bases). The germline CDR1 and CDR2 sequences are ENHRY and SYGVKD. The CDR3 has 12 amino acids. Trimming left V 7 bases short and J 11 bases short, with 17 bases between. For the CDR3, the DNA is TGTGCCATCAAGAATACGACTGGGACGGCTTTCTTT. Its translation is CAIKNTTGTAFF.

The chain is built from TRBV10-3 and TRBJ2-3; D perhaps matches TRBD1 (6 bases). V lost 3 bases to trimming and J lost 4 bases, with 20 bases between them. Germline V gene data show CDR1 as ENHRY and CDR2 as SYGVKD. CDR3 length equals 17 residues. The chain's CDR3 is CAISDARDTQLADTQYF. CDR3 nucleotide sequence: TGTGCCATCAGTGACGCCCGGGACACCCAATTGGCAGATACGCAGTATTTT.

This clone was counted only a few times. The rearrangement uses TRBV19 and TRBJ1-2, with D tentatively TRBD1 (6 bases). The CDR3 is 13 residues long. Trimming took off 10 bases at V and 2 bases at J, with 14 bases between the two ends. Germline loops: CDR1 LNHDA, CDR2 SQIVND (reference sequence). CDR3 DNA sequence: TGTGCCACTAAACGGGGGGCCAACTATGGCTACACCTTC. As protein: CATKRGANYGYTF.

This rearrangement joins TRBV19 to TRBJ1-1, with 8 bases that match TRBD1. The CDR3 is 16 residues long. Trimming cost V 5 bases and J 1 base; bases outside gene matches: 9. Per germline, CDR1 LNHDA and CDR2 SQIVND (reference sequence). The CDR3 spells CASSVPGTGSNTEAFF. The CDR3 region has the DNA TGTGCCAGTAGTGTTCCCGGGACAGGATCGAACACTGAAGCTTTCTTT.

The J gene is TRBJ1-2, the V gene TRBV29-1; 10 bases match TRBD1. Trimming at V came to 6 bases and at J to 7 bases, leaving 11 bases not matched to a gene. This CDR3 contains 14 residues. CDR1 and CDR2 (germline): SQVTM, ANQGSEA. This CDR3 reads CSVESDRGPGGYTF. The CDR3 DNA follows: TGCAGCGTGGAGAGTGACAGGGGGCCTGGTGGCTACACCTTC.